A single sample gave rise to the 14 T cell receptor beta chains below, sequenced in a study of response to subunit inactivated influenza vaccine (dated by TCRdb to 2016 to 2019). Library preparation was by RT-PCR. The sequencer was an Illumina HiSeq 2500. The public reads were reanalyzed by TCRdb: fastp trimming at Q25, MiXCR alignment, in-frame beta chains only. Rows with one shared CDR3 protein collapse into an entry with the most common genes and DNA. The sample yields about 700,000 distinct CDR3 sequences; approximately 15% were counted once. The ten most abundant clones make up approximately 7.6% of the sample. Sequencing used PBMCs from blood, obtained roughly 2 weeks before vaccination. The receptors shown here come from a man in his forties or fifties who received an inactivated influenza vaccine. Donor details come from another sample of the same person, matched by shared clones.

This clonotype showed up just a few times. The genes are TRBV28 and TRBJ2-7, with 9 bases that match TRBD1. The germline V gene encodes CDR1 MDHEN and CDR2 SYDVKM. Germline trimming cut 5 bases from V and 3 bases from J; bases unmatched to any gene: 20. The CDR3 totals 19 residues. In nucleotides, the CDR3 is TGTGCCAGCAGTCTTCCGGGGACAGGGAATAACGCGTACAACTACGAGCAGTACTTC. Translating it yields CASSLPGTGNNAYNYEQYF.

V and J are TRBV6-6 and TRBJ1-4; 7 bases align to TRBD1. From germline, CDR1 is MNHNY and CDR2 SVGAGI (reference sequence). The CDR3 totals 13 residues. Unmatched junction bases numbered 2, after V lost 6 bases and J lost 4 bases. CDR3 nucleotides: TGTGCCAGCAGCAGACAGGGTAATGAAAAACTGTTTTTT. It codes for CASSRQGNEKLFF.

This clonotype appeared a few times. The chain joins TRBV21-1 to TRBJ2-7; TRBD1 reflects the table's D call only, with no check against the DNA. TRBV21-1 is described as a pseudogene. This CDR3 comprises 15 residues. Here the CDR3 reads CASSADRGENYEQYF. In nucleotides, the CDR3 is TGTGCCAGCAGCGCAGACAGGGGCGAAAACTACGAGCAGTACTTC.

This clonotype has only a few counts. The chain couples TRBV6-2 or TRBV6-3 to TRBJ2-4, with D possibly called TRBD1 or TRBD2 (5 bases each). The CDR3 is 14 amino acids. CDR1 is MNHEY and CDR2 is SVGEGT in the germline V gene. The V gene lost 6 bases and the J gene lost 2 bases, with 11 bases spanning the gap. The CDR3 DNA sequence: TGTGCCAGCAGGTCCCAGGGACCCAAAAACATTCAGTACTTC. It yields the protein CASRSQGPKNIQYF.

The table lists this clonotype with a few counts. The CDR3 sequence: CAISAGGSGANVLTF. The CDR3 nucleotides read TGTGCCATCAGTGCTGGCGGGTCTGGGGCCAACGTCCTGACTTTC. The V and J genes are TRBV10-3 and TRBJ2-6; D is possibly TRBD2 (5 bases). This CDR3 has 15 amino acids. The germline V gene has CDR1 ENHRY and CDR2 SYGVKD. Trimming took off 4 bases at V and 1 base at J, with 8 bases between the two ends.

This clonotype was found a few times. The CDR3: CSARPGSIVGTQYF. The CDR3 nucleotides read TGCAGTGCTAGACCGGGATCGATAGTCGGGACCCAGTACTTC. The chain joins TRBV20-1 to TRBJ2-5, with D perhaps matching TRBD2 (5 bases). The germline CDR1 and CDR2 sequences are DFQATT and SNEGSKA (reference sequence). V lost 2 bases, J lost 7 bases, and 17 bases lay in between. The CDR3 extends over 14 amino acids.

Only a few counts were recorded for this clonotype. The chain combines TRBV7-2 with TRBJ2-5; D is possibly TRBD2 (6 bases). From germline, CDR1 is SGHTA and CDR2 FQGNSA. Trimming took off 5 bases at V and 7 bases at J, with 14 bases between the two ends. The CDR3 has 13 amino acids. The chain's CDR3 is CASSPGTGGTQYF. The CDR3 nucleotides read TGTGCCAGCAGCCCAGGGACTGGGGGGACCCAGTACTTC. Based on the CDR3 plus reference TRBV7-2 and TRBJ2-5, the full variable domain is GAGVSQSPSNKVTEKGKDVELRCDPISGHTALYWYRQSLGQGLEFLIYFQGNSAPDKSGLPSDRFSAERTGGSVSTLTIQRTQQEDSAVYLCASSPGTGGTQYFGPGTRLLVL.

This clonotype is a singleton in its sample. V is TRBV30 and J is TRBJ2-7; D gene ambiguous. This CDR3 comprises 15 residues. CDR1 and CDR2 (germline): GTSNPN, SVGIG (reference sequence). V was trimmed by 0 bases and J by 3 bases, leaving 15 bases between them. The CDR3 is CAWSVLPNLSYEQYF. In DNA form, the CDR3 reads TGTGCCTGGAGTGTACTACCGAATCTAAGCTACGAGCAGTACTTC. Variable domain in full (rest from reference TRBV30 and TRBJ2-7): SQTIHQWPATLVQPVGSPLSLECTVEGTSNPNLYWYRQAAGRGLQLLFYSVGIGQISSEVPQNLSASRPQDRQFILSSKKLLLSDSGFYLCAWSVLPNLSYEQYFGPGTRLTVT.

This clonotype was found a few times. CDR3 DNA sequence: TGCGCCAGCAGTCTGGGGAGACGGGAGCAGTTCTTC. This codes for CASSLGRREQFF. This chain connects TRBV10-2 to TRBJ2-1; a possible D gene is TRBD2 (5 bases). CDR1 is WSHSY and CDR2 is SAAADI in the germline V gene. V lost 5 bases and J lost 10, with 12 bases in between. CDR3 length: 12 residues.

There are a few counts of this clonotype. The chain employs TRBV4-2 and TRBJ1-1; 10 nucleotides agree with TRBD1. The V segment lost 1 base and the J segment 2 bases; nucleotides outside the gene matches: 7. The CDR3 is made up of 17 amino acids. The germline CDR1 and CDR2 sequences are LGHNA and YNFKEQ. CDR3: CASSQGTGGSPNTEAFF. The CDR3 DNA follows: TGTGCCAGCAGCCAAGGGACAGGGGGGAGCCCCAACACTGAAGCTTTCTTT.

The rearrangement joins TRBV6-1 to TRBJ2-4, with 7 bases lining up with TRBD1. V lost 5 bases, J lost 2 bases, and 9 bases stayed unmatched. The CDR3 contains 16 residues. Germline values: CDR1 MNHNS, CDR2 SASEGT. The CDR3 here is CASSRLRQGTKNIQYF. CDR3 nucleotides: TGTGCCAGCAGTCGCCTCCGACAGGGAACCAAAAACATTCAGTACTTC.

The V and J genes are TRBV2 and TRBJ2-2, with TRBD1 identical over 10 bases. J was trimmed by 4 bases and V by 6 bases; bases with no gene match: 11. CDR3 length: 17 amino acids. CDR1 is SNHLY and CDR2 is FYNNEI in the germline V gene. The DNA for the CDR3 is TGTGCCAGCAGCGACCGGGGACAGGGGATAGGCACCGGGGAGCTGTTTTTT. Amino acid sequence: CASSDRGQGIGTGELFF.

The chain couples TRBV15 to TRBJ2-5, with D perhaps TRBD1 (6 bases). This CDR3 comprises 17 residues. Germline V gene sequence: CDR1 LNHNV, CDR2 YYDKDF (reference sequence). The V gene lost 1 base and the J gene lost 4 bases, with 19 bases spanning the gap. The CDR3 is CATSRGPGHRASETQYF. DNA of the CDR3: TGTGCCACCAGCAGAGGACCGGGACACCGGGCATCAGAGACCCAGTACTTC.

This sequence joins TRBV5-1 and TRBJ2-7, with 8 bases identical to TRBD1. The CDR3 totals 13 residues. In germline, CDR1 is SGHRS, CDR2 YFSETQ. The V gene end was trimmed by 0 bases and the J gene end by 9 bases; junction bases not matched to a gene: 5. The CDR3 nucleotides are TGCGCCAGCAGCTTGGGGACAGGGCTGGGGCAGTACTTC. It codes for CASSLGTGLGQYF.